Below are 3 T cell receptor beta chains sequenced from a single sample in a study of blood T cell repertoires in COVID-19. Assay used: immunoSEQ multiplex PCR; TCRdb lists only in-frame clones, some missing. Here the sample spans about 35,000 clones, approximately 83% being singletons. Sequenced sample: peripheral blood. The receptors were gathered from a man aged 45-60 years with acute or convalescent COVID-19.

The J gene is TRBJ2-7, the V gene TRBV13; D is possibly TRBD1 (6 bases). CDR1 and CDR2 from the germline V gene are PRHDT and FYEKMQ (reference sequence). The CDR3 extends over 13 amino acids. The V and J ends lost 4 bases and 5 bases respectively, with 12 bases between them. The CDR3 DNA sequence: TGTGCCAGCAGCTACAGGGTACGCAACGAGCAGTACTTC. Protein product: CASSYRVRNEQYF.

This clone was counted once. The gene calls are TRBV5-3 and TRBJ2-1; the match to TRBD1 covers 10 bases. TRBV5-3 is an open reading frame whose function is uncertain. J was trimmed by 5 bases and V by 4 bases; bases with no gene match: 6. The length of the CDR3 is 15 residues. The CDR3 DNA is TGTGCCAGAAGCCCCCGGGACAGGGGTCACAATGAGCAGTTCTTC. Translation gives CARSPRDRGHNEQFF.

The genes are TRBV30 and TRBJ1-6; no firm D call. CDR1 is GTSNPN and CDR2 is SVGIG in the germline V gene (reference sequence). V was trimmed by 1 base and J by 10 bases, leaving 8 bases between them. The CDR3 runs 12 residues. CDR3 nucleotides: TGTGCCTGGAGTGAATCGGGGTCACCCCTCCACTTT. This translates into CAWSESGSPLHF.